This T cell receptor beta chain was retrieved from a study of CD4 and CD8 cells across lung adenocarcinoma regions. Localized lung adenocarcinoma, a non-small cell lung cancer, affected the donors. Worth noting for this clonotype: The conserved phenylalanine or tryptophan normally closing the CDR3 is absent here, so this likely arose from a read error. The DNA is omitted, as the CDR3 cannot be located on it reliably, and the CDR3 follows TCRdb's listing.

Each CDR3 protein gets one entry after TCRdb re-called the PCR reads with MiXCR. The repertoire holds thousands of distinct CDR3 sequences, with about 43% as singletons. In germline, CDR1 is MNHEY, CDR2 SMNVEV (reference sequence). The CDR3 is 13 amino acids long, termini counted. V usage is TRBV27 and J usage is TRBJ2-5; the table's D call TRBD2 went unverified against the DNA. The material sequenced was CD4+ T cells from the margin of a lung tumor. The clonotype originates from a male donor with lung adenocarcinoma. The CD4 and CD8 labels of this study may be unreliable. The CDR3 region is CASSSRGGTAQLS.